These 18 T cell receptor beta chains were all obtained from the same sample, sequenced in a study of T cell changes during pregnancy in multiple sclerosis. Data came from immunoSEQ multiplex PCR; TCRdb stores just in-frame clones and leaves some out. The sample lists tens of thousands of clones; approximately 92% were seen once. The material was CD4+ T cells from peripheral blood mononuclear cells, obtained in the third trimester of pregnancy. The receptors derive from a female donor with multiple sclerosis, enrolled in a pregnancy study.

V is TRBV30 and J is TRBJ2-6; maybe TRBD1 (8 bases). The CDR3 contains 17 residues. Per the germline V gene, CDR1 is GTSNPN and CDR2 is SVGIG (reference sequence). Between the trimmed V and J ends, which lost 6 bases and 2 bases, there was a span of 20 bases. The CDR3 DNA sequence: TGTGCCTGTGCGGGGGCAGGGGGCACACCTGGGGCCAACGTCCTGACTTTC. Translated, it gives CACAGAGGTPGANVLTF.

The rearrangement joins TRBV5-4 to TRBJ1-1; D unclear. Germline assignment: CDR1 SGHNT and CDR2 YYREEE (reference sequence). Trimming removed 0 bases at V and 7 bases at J, with 10 bases between. This CDR3 has 13 residues. The CDR3 DNA sequence: TGTGCCAGCAGCTTGGCCGAGGGAGGTGAAGCTTTCTTT. Its translation: CASSLAEGGEAFF.

The CDR3 DNA reads as TGTGCCAGCAGTTACTCGGGCGTGACCTACGAGCAGTACTTC. This encodes CASSYSGVTYEQYF. The chain has TRBV6-5 and TRBJ2-7; D gene unclear. V was trimmed by 0 bases and J by 2 bases, leaving 8 bases between them. In germline, CDR1 is MNHEY, CDR2 SVGAGI. The CDR3 contains 14 residues.

V usage is TRBV5-1 and J usage is TRBJ1-2; perhaps TRBD1 as D (6 bases). The CDR3 length is 14 residues. V was cut by 0 bases and J by 7 bases, with 13 bases left in between. Germline V gene lookup returns CDR1 SGHRS and CDR2 YFSETQ. This CDR3 reads CASSLARSGAGYTF. Written as DNA, the CDR3 is TGCGCCAGCAGCTTGGCCCGGTCAGGGGCTGGCTACACCTTC.

This clone is a singleton in its sample. The rearrangement links TRBV5-5 to TRBJ2-7; 9 positions match TRBD1. The trim removed 7 bases at V and 3 bases at J, leaving 5 bases unmatched. The germline CDR1 and CDR2 sequences are SGHKS and YYEKEE (reference sequence). This CDR3 is 13 amino acids long. In nucleotides, the CDR3 is TGTGCCAGCTTACAGGGGGCCGGCTACGAGCAGTACTTC. Its protein is CASLQGAGYEQYF.

The rearrangement joins TRBV7-2 to TRBJ1-2, with 7 bases fitting TRBD1. The trim removed 7 bases at V and 4 bases at J, leaving 9 bases unmatched. Germline V gene sequence: CDR1 SGHTA, CDR2 FQGNSA. This CDR3 has 14 amino acids. The CDR3 DNA reads TGTGCCAGCATCCCCCCCGGGACAGCCTATGGCTACACCTTC. It specifies CASIPPGTAYGYTF.

J is TRBJ2-7 and V is TRBV27, with D possibly TRBD2 on 5 matching bases. Trimming removed 2 bases at V and 3 bases at J, with 17 bases between. The CDR3 runs to 16 residues. The germline V gene has CDR1 MNHEY and CDR2 SMNVEV (reference sequence). CDR3 coding DNA: TGTGCCAGCAGTTTAAGTGGTGCGCCGAGGGTCTACGAGCAGTACTTC. This gives the protein CASSLSGAPRVYEQYF.

The V gene is TRBV6-1, the J gene TRBJ1-3; D call uncertain. Germline V gene lookup returns CDR1 MNHNS and CDR2 SASEGT. This CDR3 has 13 residues. Trimming took off 0 bases at V and 7 bases at J, with 7 bases between the two ends. CDR3: CASSEATQNTIYF. CDR3 in DNA: TGTGCCAGCAGTGAAGCGACACAGAACACCATATATTTT.

The rearrangement joins TRBV5-5 to TRBJ1-1, with 7 nucleotides matching TRBD1. Trimming at V came to 7 bases and at J to 0 bases, leaving 3 bases not matched to a gene. The CDR3 has 13 amino acids. Germline loops: CDR1 SGHKS, CDR2 YYEKEE (reference sequence). The DNA for the CDR3 is TGTGCCAGCGGGGGACAGATGAACACTGAAGCTTTCTTT. It is translated as CASGGQMNTEAFF. The full variable domain, rest sourced from reference TRBV5-5 and TRBJ1-1, is DAGVTQSPTHLIKTRGQQVTLRCSPISGHKSVSWYQQVLGQGPQFIFQYYEKEERGRGNFPDRFSARQFPNYSSELNVNALLLGDSALYLCASGGQMNTEAFFGQGTRLTVV.

The chain is built from TRBV29-1 and TRBJ2-1; D remains ambiguous. With 4 bases removed from V and 4 bases from J, the gap between germline ends came to 11 bases. Per germline, CDR1 SQVTM and CDR2 ANQGSEA. This CDR3 is 13 amino acids long. CDR3 sequence reads: CSVGHGKYNEQFF. CDR3 in DNA: TGCAGCGTTGGACACGGAAAATACAATGAGCAGTTCTTC.

This chain links TRBV11-2 with TRBJ1-1; D is perhaps TRBD1 (6 bases). This CDR3 comprises 18 residues. The V gene's germline CDR1 is SGHAT and CDR2 FQNNGV. V lost 0 bases, J lost 0 bases, and 17 bases lay in between. As DNA, the CDR3 is TGTGCCAGCAGCTTAGAGCGGAGGACAGCAGTCATGAACACTGAAGCTTTCTTT. Amino acid sequence: CASSLERRTAVMNTEAFF.

The chain recombines TRBV4-2 with TRBJ2-1; 9 positions match TRBD2. Germline trimming cut 1 base from V and 7 bases from J; bases unmatched to any gene: 8. The CDR3 totals 16 residues. Germline CDR1 LGHNA, CDR2 YNFKEQ. Here the CDR3 DNA reads TGTGCCAGCAGCCAAGGTGCGGGGGGGCCTGTTAATGAGCAGTTCTTC. This encodes CASSQGAGGPVNEQFF.

The chain has TRBV2 and TRBJ1-2; TRBD1 might be the D (6 bases). Germline V lookup: CDR1 SNHLY, CDR2 FYNNEI. The CDR3 totals 13 residues. V lost 2 bases and J lost 8, with 12 bases in between. The CDR3 here is CASSELGGWGYTF. The CDR3 DNA reads TGTGCCAGCAGTGAACTTGGGGGCTGGGGCTACACCTTC.

The chain employs TRBV21-1 and TRBJ2-1; TRBD1 is taken as the D call from the table, unchecked against the DNA. TRBV21-1 is a pseudogene segment. This CDR3 region has 13 residues. DNA of the CDR3: TGTGCCAGCAGCAAAAGGACACCAAATGAGCAGTTCTTC. Translated, it gives CASSKRTPNEQFF.

The V call is TRBV19, the J call TRBJ2-3, with 9 bases that match TRBD2. There are 14 residues in the CDR3. Per the germline V gene, CDR1 is LNHDA and CDR2 is SQIVND (reference sequence). Unmatched junction bases numbered 12, after V lost 10 bases and J lost 7 bases. The CDR3 DNA reads TGTGCCACCCGATCCGGGACTAGCTCGAATACGCAGTATTTT. It codes for CATRSGTSSNTQYF.

This sequence joins TRBV2 and TRBJ1-2; D remains ambiguous. The CDR3 runs 13 residues. Germline V CDR1 and CDR2: SNHLY, FYNNEI. Trimming removed 10 bases at V and 4 bases at J, with 16 bases between. The CDR3 DNA reads TGTGCCACTTCGGAGGGTCATAGCTATGGCTACACCTTC. Residues: CATSEGHSYGYTF. Supplemented by reference TRBV2 and TRBJ1-2, the full variable domain reads EPEVTQTPSHQVTQMGQEVILRCVPISNHLYFYWYRQILGQKVEFLVSFYNNEISEKSEIFDDQFSVERPDGSNFTLKIRSTKLEDSAMYFCATSEGHSYGYTFGSGTRLTVV.

V and J are TRBV6-8 and TRBJ1-1, with TRBD1 as a possible D gene (5 bases). Germline CDR1 reads MNHGY; CDR2 reads SAAAGT. This CDR3 has 16 amino acids. Trimming removed 8 bases at V and 2 bases at J, with 21 bases between. CDR3 sequence (DNA): TGTGCCAGCCCTCCTCGGCGGATCGGGGGTAACACTGAAGCTTTCTTT. It is translated as CASPPRRIGGNTEAFF.

J is TRBJ1-3 and V is TRBV6-6, with D perhaps TRBD1 (5 bases). V was pared by 7 bases and J by 0 bases, with 16 bases between. The CDR3 runs 16 residues. Germline CDR1 and CDR2: MNHNY and SVGAGI (reference sequence). The CDR3 DNA reads as TGTGCCAGCACCGCGAATCGGGACTTCTCTGGAAACACCATATATTTT. Translating it yields CASTANRDFSGNTIYF.